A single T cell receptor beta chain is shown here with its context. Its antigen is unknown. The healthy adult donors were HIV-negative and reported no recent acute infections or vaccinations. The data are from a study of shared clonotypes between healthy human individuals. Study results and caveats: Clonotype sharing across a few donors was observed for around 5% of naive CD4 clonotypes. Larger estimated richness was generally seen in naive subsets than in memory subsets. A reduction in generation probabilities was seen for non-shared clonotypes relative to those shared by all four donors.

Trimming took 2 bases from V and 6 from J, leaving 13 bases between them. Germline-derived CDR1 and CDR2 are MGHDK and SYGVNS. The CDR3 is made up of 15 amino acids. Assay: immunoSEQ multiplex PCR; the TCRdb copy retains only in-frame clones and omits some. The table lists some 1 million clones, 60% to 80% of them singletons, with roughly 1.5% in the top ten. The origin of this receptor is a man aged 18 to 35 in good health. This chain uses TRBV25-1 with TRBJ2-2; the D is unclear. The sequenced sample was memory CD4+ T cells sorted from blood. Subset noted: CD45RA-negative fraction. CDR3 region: CASSEPGTKAGELFF. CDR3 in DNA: TGTGCCAGCAGTGAACCGGGTACTAAAGCCGGGGAGCTGTTTTTT.